This T cell receptor beta chain originates from a study of T cells in Graves' hyperthyroidism and ophthalmopathy. Study summary: The authors collected peripheral blood at initial diagnosis, before any treatment. Study outcomes and limitations: Ophthalmopathy was told apart from stable hyperthyroidism by a 13 V-J model.

This clonotype was picked up many times. Its target is unknown. Reasons for excluding patients were uncontrolled infection, other autoimmune disease, pregnancy or lactation. Amplified TCR beta CDR3 regions came from RNA transcripts. During a first-round RT-PCR of the TCR CDR3, the HTBI primer set was used. TCRdb reprocessed the multiplex PCR reads with MiXCR, giving one entry per CDR3 protein. This sample has more than 500,000 distinct CDR3 sequences, with roughly 14% found just once. The sequencing input was blood. This receptor was identified in a woman in her 40s with Graves' ophthalmopathy.

The CDR3 DNA is TGTGCCAGCAGTGATACTAGCGGGAGGGGCGGGGAGCTGTTTTTT. It is translated as CASSDTSGRGGELFF. This chain links TRBV6-1 with TRBJ2-2; 13 bases are a match to TRBD2. Germline CDR1 and CDR2: MNHNS and SASEGT. The length of the CDR3 is 15 residues. J was trimmed by 7 bases and V by 3 bases; bases with no gene match: 2.